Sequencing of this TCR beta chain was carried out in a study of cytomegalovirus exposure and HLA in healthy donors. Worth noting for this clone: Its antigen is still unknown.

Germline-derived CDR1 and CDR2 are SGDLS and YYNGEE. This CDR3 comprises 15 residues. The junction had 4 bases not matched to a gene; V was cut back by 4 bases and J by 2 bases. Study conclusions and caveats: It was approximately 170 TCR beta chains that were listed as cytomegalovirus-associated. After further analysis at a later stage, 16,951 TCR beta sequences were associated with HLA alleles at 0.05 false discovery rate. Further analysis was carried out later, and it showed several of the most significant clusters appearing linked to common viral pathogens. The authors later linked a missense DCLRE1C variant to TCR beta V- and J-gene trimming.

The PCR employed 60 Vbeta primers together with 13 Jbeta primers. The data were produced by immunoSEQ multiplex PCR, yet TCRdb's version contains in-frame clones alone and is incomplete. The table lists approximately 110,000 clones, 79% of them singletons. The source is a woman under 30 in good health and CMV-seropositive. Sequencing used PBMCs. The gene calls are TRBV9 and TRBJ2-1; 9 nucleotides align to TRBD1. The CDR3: CASSSGQGPYNEQFF. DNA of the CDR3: TGTGCCAGCAGCTCGGGACAGGGCCCCTACAATGAGCAGTTCTTC.